The 29 T cell receptor beta chains below all came from one sample that was sequenced in a study of regulatory T cells in long-lasting Graves disease. Specified time point: newly diagnosed GD, antithyroid drugs for less than 3 months. PBMCs provided the RNA from which the TCR library was made. According to the study, TCR beta libraries were built with iRepertoire HTBI primers and CDR3-region Arm-PCR. TCRdb used MiXCR to reprocess the multiplex PCR reads, holding one entry per CDR3 protein. The sample lists over 500,000 distinct CDR3 sequences, more than 15% seen once, with 12% in the top ten. These data also formed part of another study, on T cells in Graves' hyperthyroidism and ophthalmopathy.

The sample consisted of peripheral blood mononuclear cells (PBMCs), taken at new diagnosis, from a patient treated with antithyroid drugs. These receptors were collected from a man younger than 35 with Graves disease.

This clonotype was found many times. This chain connects TRBV12-3 or TRBV12-4 to TRBJ1-1; 8 bases fit TRBD1. With V trimmed by 6 bases and J by 4 bases, 7 bases remained unmatched. This CDR3 is built from 14 residues. CDR3 protein: CASRTGGGFTEAFF. The CDR3 nucleotides read TGTGCCAGCAGAACAGGGGGGGGATTCACTGAAGCTTTCTTT.

This clonotype came up a few times. This rearrangement joins TRBV20-1 to TRBJ2-1; D is perhaps TRBD1 or TRBD2 (5 bases each). Germline CDR1 reads DFQATT; CDR2 reads SNEGSKA (reference sequence). V was trimmed by 3 bases and J by 6 bases, leaving 12 bases between them. This CDR3 contains 13 residues. As DNA, the CDR3 is TGCAGTGCTAGGGGGACGTTACCCAATGAGCAGTTCTTC. Protein product: CSARGTLPNEQFF.

In this sample, this clonotype turned up many times. J is TRBJ2-1 and V is TRBV7-9; D gene ambiguous. This CDR3 comprises 13 residues. The V gene lost 1 base and the J gene lost 4 bases, with 5 bases spanning the gap. Germline V gene sequence: CDR1 SEHNR, CDR2 FQNEAQ (reference sequence). The CDR3 protein is CASSLVGYNEQFF. CDR3 DNA: TGTGCCAGCAGCTTAGTGGGTTACAATGAGCAGTTCTTC.

This clonotype appeared a few times. The V call is TRBV27, the J call TRBJ2-7; 10 bases line up with TRBD2. V shed 5 bases and J 0 bases; nucleotides not matched to a gene: 4. Germline-derived CDR1 and CDR2 are MNHEY and SMNVEV (reference sequence). The CDR3 is 15 amino acids. CDR3 nucleotide sequence: TGTGCCAGCAGTCTGACTAGCGGGTTCTCCTACGAGCAGTACTTC. Translating it yields CASSLTSGFSYEQYF.

V gene TRBV19 combines with J gene TRBJ1-2, with D possibly TRBD1 on 5 matching bases. Germline assignment: CDR1 LNHDA and CDR2 SQIVND (reference sequence). V lost 5 bases, J lost 4 bases, and 20 bases lay in between. The CDR3 is made up of 16 amino acids. The CDR3 DNA is TGTGCCAGTAGTCCAGTAACCGGGACCCTTCTCTATGGCTACACCTTC. Translation: CASSPVTGTLLYGYTF.

This clonotype came up many times. This chain uses TRBV6-1 with TRBJ1-1; possibly TRBD1 for D (5 bases). V dropped 2 bases and J dropped 1 base, with 8 bases sitting between them. Germline V gene sequence: CDR1 MNHNS, CDR2 SASEGT. CDR3 length: 14 residues. The CDR3 DNA follows: TGTGCCAGCAGTGAAAACGGGGGGAACACTGAAGCTTTCTTT. It specifies CASSENGGNTEAFF.

This clonotype was observed at least ten times. V is TRBV29-1 and J is TRBJ2-5; D remains ambiguous. This CDR3 is built from 13 residues. CDR1 and CDR2 (germline): SQVTM, ANQGSEA. V was shortened by 3 bases and J by 0 bases, with 8 bases between the two germline ends. Here the CDR3 reads CSVDAPYQETQYF. CDR3 DNA: TGCAGCGTTGATGCCCCGTACCAAGAGACCCAGTACTTC.

This chain uses TRBV7-9 with TRBJ2-3; D assignment may be TRBD1 or TRBD2 (5 bases each). The CDR3 length is 16 residues. Trimming took off 3 bases at V and 0 bases at J, with 13 bases between the two ends. Germline CDR1 SEHNR, CDR2 FQNEAQ (reference sequence). The CDR3 sequence is CASSFNQGPSTDTQYF. The CDR3 DNA follows: TGTGCCAGCAGCTTTAATCAGGGACCTAGCACAGATACGCAGTATTTT.

There are many counts of this clonotype. J is TRBJ2-2 and V is TRBV12-3 or TRBV12-4, with D maybe TRBD2 (5 bases). Trimming removed 5 bases from V and 6 bases from J, with 19 bases in between. This CDR3 has 16 amino acids. In nucleotides, the CDR3 is TGTGCCAGCAGTGCCCCTAGTGGGAGTCGGTCCGGGGAGCTGTTTTTT. Encoded protein: CASSAPSGSRSGELFF.

This clonotype was picked up a small number of times. The chain uses TRBV7-9 and TRBJ2-7; TRBD1 aligns across 9 bases. The CDR3 length is 17 residues. The germline CDR1 and CDR2 sequences are SEHNR and FQNEAQ (reference sequence). J gave up 0 bases and V 7 bases, and 13 bases lay outside the gene matches. The CDR3 protein is CASTKSPRDRDSYEQYF. In nucleotides, the CDR3 is TGTGCCAGCACTAAAAGTCCCCGGGACAGGGACTCCTACGAGCAGTACTTC.

The chain recombines TRBV5-1 with TRBJ1-6, with D possibly TRBD1 on 5 matching bases. V was pared by 4 bases and J by 7 bases, with 15 bases between. Germline lookup yields CDR1 SGHRS and CDR2 YFSETQ. The CDR3 extends over 15 amino acids. CDR3 amino acids: CASSPSGTGNSPLHF. CDR3 sequence (DNA): TGCGCCAGCAGCCCCTCGGGGACGGGAAATTCACCCCTCCACTTT.

Many counts were recorded for this clonotype. This chain uses TRBV7-3 with TRBJ2-3, with 14 bases matching TRBD2. Germline lookup yields CDR1 SGHTA and CDR2 FQGTGA. The CDR3 runs 16 residues. Unmatched junction bases numbered 6, after V lost 4 bases and J lost 6 bases. CDR3 nucleotide sequence: TGTGCCAGCAGCTCGACTAGCGGGAGGGGTGTGGATACGCAGTATTTT. As protein: CASSSTSGRGVDTQYF.

This clonotype has more than one count but fewer than ten. A read error may account for a junction end that differs from germline. The chain is built from TRBV11-2 and TRBJ1-2; D is unclear. This CDR3 has 14 residues. Germline values: CDR1 SGHAT, CDR2 FQNNGV. CDR3 nucleotide sequence: TGTGTCAGCAGCCACGTCCCAGGCAACTATGGCTACACCTTC. The encoded protein is CVSSHVPGNYGYTF.

The table lists this clonotype with many counts. The rearrangement uses TRBV3-1 and TRBJ2-1; 12 bases line up with TRBD2. The CDR3 is made up of 19 amino acids. Germline V gene lookup returns CDR1 LGHDT and CDR2 YNNKEL (reference sequence). V shed 2 bases and J 4 bases; nucleotides not matched to a gene: 12. This CDR3 is CASSQPGLAGWGNYNEQFF. DNA for the CDR3: TGTGCCAGCAGCCAACCGGGACTAGCGGGTTGGGGGAATTACAATGAGCAGTTCTTC.

The V gene is TRBV7-6, the J gene TRBJ1-1; a possible D gene is TRBD1 (6 bases). Trimming cost V 2 bases and J 0 bases, with 13 bases left between them. Germline CDR1 and CDR2: SGHVS and FNYEAQ. The CDR3 sequence is 16 residues long. The CDR3 nucleotides are TGTGCCAGCAGCTTATCCAGGGGCGGTGTGAACACTGAAGCTTTCTTT. As protein: CASSLSRGGVNTEAFF.

The chain employs TRBV10-3 and TRBJ2-7; D may be TRBD1 (6 bases). CDR3 length equals 12 residues. Trimming removed 6 bases from V and 6 bases from J, with 12 bases in between. Germline assignment: CDR1 ENHRY and CDR2 SYGVKD. CDR3 loop: CAISPTGFEQYF. The DNA for the CDR3 is TGTGCCATCAGCCCAACAGGGTTCGAGCAGTACTTC.

This clonotype was detected ten times or more. The chain couples TRBV2 to TRBJ2-7; D is unclear. There are 12 residues in the CDR3. Germline V CDR1 and CDR2: SNHLY, FYNNEI. V shed 4 bases and J shed 6 bases, with 10 bases lying between them. CDR3 sequence: CASSAVLTEQYF. The CDR3, as DNA: TGTGCCAGCAGTGCGGTCTTAACCGAGCAGTACTTC.

This clonotype was found a few times. The chain is built from TRBV6-2 or TRBV6-3 and TRBJ2-3; D call uncertain. This CDR3 has 14 residues. V shed 5 bases and J shed 2 bases, with 11 bases lying between them. Germline V gene lookup returns CDR1 MNHEY and CDR2 SVGEGT. CDR3 sequence reads: CASSEQGYTDTQYF. CDR3 coding DNA: TGTGCCAGCAGTGAACAAGGTTACACAGATACGCAGTATTTT.

The chain is built from TRBV4-1 and TRBJ2-5; weak D call: TRBD2 (5 bases). This CDR3 comprises 13 residues. Germline values: CDR1 MGHRA, CDR2 YSYEKL. Trimming left V 5 bases short and J 4 bases short, with 11 bases between. The CDR3 nucleotides read TGCGCCAGCAGCTACGGAGGTAGAGAGACCCAGTACTTC. It translates to CASSYGGRETQYF.

This clonotype was found many times. This rearrangement joins TRBV7-9 to TRBJ2-3; the match to TRBD2 covers 9 bases. The CDR3 is 15 residues long. CDR1 is SEHNR, CDR2 FQNEAQ, per germline (reference sequence). The V segment lost 4 bases and the J segment 4 bases; nucleotides outside the gene matches: 6. The CDR3: CASSWLAGAPDTQYF. CDR3 nucleotide sequence: TGTGCCAGCAGCTGGTTAGCGGGAGCCCCAGATACGCAGTATTTT.

This clonotype was recorded a few times. J is TRBJ1-1 and V is TRBV5-1; D gene uncertain. CDR3 size: 13 residues. Germline CDR1 and CDR2: SGHRS and YFSETQ. Trimming stripped 2 bases from V and 0 bases from J, with 5 bases between. In DNA, the CDR3 is TGCGCCAGCAGCTTTATAGTGAACACTGAAGCTTTCTTT. This translates into CASSFIVNTEAFF.

This clonotype was seen more than once but under ten times. The DNA for the CDR3 is TGTGCCAGCAGTCAGCGTGATAGCGCAAACGCCCATACGCAGTATTTT. This encodes CASSQRDSANAHTQYF. The rearrangement joins TRBV27 to TRBJ2-3; D may be TRBD2 (5 bases). Germline V lookup: CDR1 MNHEY, CDR2 SMNVEV (reference sequence). The CDR3 has 16 amino acids. Trimming pared 5 bases from V and 7 bases from J, leaving 22 bases between.

This clonotype was detected many times. CDR3 sequence reads: CASSPRPGEQFF. CDR3 nucleotides: TGTGCCAGCAGCCCCCGTCCCGGTGAGCAGTTCTTC. The chain links TRBV9 to TRBJ2-1, with unresolved D. Trimming took off 4 bases at V and 9 bases at J, with 11 bases between the two ends. CDR1 is SGDLS, CDR2 YYNGEE, per germline. The CDR3 length is 12 residues.

This clonotype was observed at least ten times. This chain connects TRBV6-5 to TRBJ2-5; 11 bases agree with TRBD1. Losses at the gene ends were 2 bases for V and 4 bases for J; bases not matched to a gene: 12. Germline V gene sequence: CDR1 MNHEY, CDR2 SVGAGI. CDR3 length: 18 residues. The CDR3, as DNA: TGTGCCAGCAGTTACCTCGCTCTTGGGACAGGGGGTACAGAGACCCAGTACTTC. Amino acid sequence: CASSYLALGTGGTETQYF.

The chain couples TRBV5-1 to TRBJ1-1; no clear D. CDR3 length: 16 residues. V was cut by 0 bases and J by 10 bases, with 22 bases left in between. Germline values: CDR1 SGHRS, CDR2 YFSETQ. For the CDR3, the DNA is TGCGCCAGCAGCTTGGACGGGCAGCCTAGCCCCCTCGGAGCTTTCTTT. Amino acids: CASSLDGQPSPLGAFF.

The J gene is TRBJ2-7, the V gene TRBV20-1; 8 nucleotides agree with TRBD1. The germline V gene encodes CDR1 DFQATT and CDR2 SNEGSKA (reference sequence). V gave up 5 bases and J gave up 0 bases; unmatched junction bases: 6. This CDR3 region has 14 residues. The CDR3 DNA follows: TGCAGTGCTCAAATGGGGACAGGCTCCTACGAGCAGTACTTC. Its translation is CSAQMGTGSYEQYF.

With respect to this clonotype: This may arise from a read error, as a much more abundant clone is one base away. The chain employs TRBV7-9 and TRBJ2-5, with a possible D match to TRBD2 (5 bases). The germline gives CDR1 SEHNR, CDR2 FQNEAQ (reference sequence). V lost 5 bases and J lost 5, with 12 bases in between. The CDR3 consists of 13 residues. This CDR3 is CASSGPGKETQYF. As DNA, the CDR3 is TGTGCCAGCAGCGGACCGGGAAAGGAGACCCAGTACTTC.

Turning to this clonotype: A much larger clone differs from this one at a single base, so this may be a read error. This sequence joins TRBV20-1 and TRBJ2-5; 9 bases match TRBD2. Germline V gene sequence: CDR1 DFQATT, CDR2 SNEGSKA (reference sequence). V gave up 0 bases and J gave up 11 bases; unmatched junction bases: 19. The CDR3 loop spans 17 amino acids. The CDR3 here is CSARDLLAGRSYNEQYF. The CDR3 bases are TGCAGTGCTAGAGACCTTCTAGCGGGAAGGTCCTACAATGAGCAGTACTTC.

This clonotype turned up a few times. V and J are TRBV4-2 and TRBJ2-7; no clear D. Germline V gene data show CDR1 as LGHNA and CDR2 as YNFKEQ. Trimming left V 0 bases short and J 12 bases short, with 15 bases between. There are 13 residues in the CDR3. The CDR3 reads CASSQDGTSFRYF. The CDR3 DNA reads as TGTGCCAGCAGCCAAGATGGTACCTCTTTTCGGTACTTC.